Presented here are 18 T cell receptor beta chains from one specimen sequenced in a study of patients and donors after allogeneic stem cell transplantation. TCRdb recomputed calls from the RT-PCR reads with MiXCR, one row per CDR3 protein. The sample lists approximately 170,000 distinct CDR3 sequences, roughly 24% occurring once. The specimen sequenced was blood, either unsorted or a sorted T cell fraction (not recorded which). The source is a human donor who was either an allogeneic HSCT recipient or a stem cell or donor lymphocyte infusion donor (not recorded which). It is not recorded whose cells these are; they may come from a transplant donor.

This clonotype was detected only once. This chain joins TRBV6-5 and TRBJ2-1, with 8 bases fitting TRBD2. The germline gives CDR1 MNHEY, CDR2 SVGAGI. The ends lost 5 bases at V and 8 bases at J; junction bases unmatched: 14. The CDR3 consists of 16 residues. DNA of the CDR3: TGTGCCAGCAGTCCACGACTCAGCGGGGGTTTGGATGAGCAGTTCTTC. It encodes CASSPRLSGGLDEQFF.

The table lists this clonotype with a few counts. J is TRBJ1-1 and V is TRBV9; TRBD1 is a possible D gene (5 bases). The CDR3 consists of 16 residues. Deletions cut 3 bases from V and 6 bases from J, with 21 bases between. Germline CDR1 is SGDLS and CDR2 is YYNGEE. The DNA of the CDR3 is TGTGCCAGCAGCGAGATGAGGGGCACGCGGGCCTCTGAAGCTTTCTTT. Protein product: CASSEMRGTRASEAFF.

This clonotype was seen a handful of times. The chain combines TRBV4-1 with TRBJ1-1; TRBD1 matches at 8 bases. Germline CDR1 and CDR2: MGHRA and YSYEKL. The CDR3 is 16 amino acids. J was trimmed by 0 bases and V by 5 bases; bases with no gene match: 8. The CDR3 loop reads CASSTPRQGMNTEAFF. The CDR3 DNA is TGCGCCAGCAGCACGCCCCGACAGGGGATGAACACTGAAGCTTTCTTT.

This chain connects TRBV10-3 to TRBJ1-4, with 10 bases fitting TRBD1. The germline V gene encodes CDR1 ENHRY and CDR2 SYGVKD. This CDR3 spans 15 amino acids. The trim removed 5 bases at V and 6 bases at J, leaving 6 bases unmatched. This chain's CDR3 is CAISSSGTGDEKLFF. The CDR3 bases are TGTGCCATCAGTTCTTCCGGGACAGGGGATGAAAAACTGTTTTTT.

This clonotype was seen more than once but under ten times. The genes are TRBV12-3 or TRBV12-4 and TRBJ1-4; perhaps TRBD1 as D (6 bases). There are 14 residues in the CDR3. The V end was cut by 5 bases, the J end by 8 bases, with 15 bases between. The CDR3 DNA reads TGTGCCAGCAGTCCTACAGGGTTAGAGGAAAAACTGTTTTTT. Its protein is CASSPTGLEEKLFF.

The sample holds a few counts of this clonotype. The chain links TRBV20-1 to TRBJ2-6, with TRBD1 matching over 12 bases. The germline V gene has CDR1 DFQATT and CDR2 SNEGSKA (reference sequence). This CDR3 is built from 17 residues. The V and J ends lost 2 bases and 0 bases, in that order; junction bases with no gene match: 2. In DNA, the CDR3 is TGCAGTGCTAGATCGGGACAGGGGGCCTCTGGGGCCAACGTCCTGACTTTC. Translated, it gives CSARSGQGASGANVLTF.

This clonotype was observed a handful of times. The V call is TRBV7-6, the J call TRBJ2-7; D might be TRBD1 (6 bases). Germline CDR1 is SGHVS and CDR2 is FNYEAQ. V was trimmed by 3 bases and J by 6 bases, leaving 15 bases between them. The CDR3 extends over 14 amino acids. The CDR3 DNA reads as TGTGCCAGCAGCTTTGGGGCAGGGGTTGTCGAGCAGTACTTC. Its protein is CASSFGAGVVEQYF. The variable domain in full, completed from reference TRBV7-6 and TRBJ2-7, reads GAGVSQSPRYKVTKRGQDVALRCDPISGHVSLYWYRQALGQGPEFLTYFNYEAQQDKSGLPNDRFSAERPEGSISTLTIQRTEQRDSAMYRCASSFGAGVVEQYFGPGTRLTVT.

This clonotype was seen a few times. The V call is TRBV4-3, the J call TRBJ1-1, with TRBD1 as a possible D gene (6 bases). CDR1 LGHNA and CDR2 YSLEER come from the germline V gene. V gave up 2 bases and J gave up 4 bases, with 11 bases separating them. There are 14 residues in the CDR3. The CDR3 here is CASSQNTGSTEAFF. In DNA, the CDR3 is TGCGCCAGCAGCCAAAACACAGGGAGCACTGAAGCTTTCTTT.

The table lists this clonotype with a few counts. J is TRBJ2-1 and V is TRBV2; D remains unclear. V was clipped by 4 bases and J by 10 bases, with 8 bases between them. This CDR3 spans 11 amino acids. The germline V gene has CDR1 SNHLY and CDR2 FYNNEI. This CDR3 reads CASSGGGEQFF. Written as DNA, the CDR3 is TGTGCCAGCAGTGGGGGTGGGGAGCAGTTCTTC.

This chain uses TRBV11-2 with TRBJ1-3, with 7 positions matching TRBD1. V gave up 3 bases and J gave up 0 bases; unmatched junction bases: 14. CDR3 size: 19 residues. In germline, CDR1 is SGHAT, CDR2 FQNNGV. CDR3 in DNA: TGTGCCAGCAGCTTGTGGGGACAGTTTTACCGTCTCTCTGGAAACACCATATATTTT. Its translation: CASSLWGQFYRLSGNTIYF.

This clonotype has more than one count but fewer than ten. The V call is TRBV10-3, the J call TRBJ2-3; TRBD2 matches at 12 bases. Per the germline V gene, CDR1 is ENHRY and CDR2 is SYGVKD. Trimming removed 6 bases from V and 0 bases from J; junction bases left unmatched: 10. The length of the CDR3 is 18 residues. DNA of the CDR3: TGTGCCATCAGCCCCGGACTAGCGGGGCGAACTAGCACAGATACGCAGTATTTT. It encodes CAISPGLAGRTSTDTQYF.

The chain employs TRBV20-1 and TRBJ1-1; D unclear. The V gene's germline CDR1 is DFQATT and CDR2 SNEGSKA (reference sequence). V lost 6 bases, J lost 2 bases, and 10 bases lay in between. There are 12 residues in the CDR3. The CDR3 DNA sequence: TGCAGTGCCCCCGCCGGTAACACTGAAGCTTTCTTT. It translates to CSAPAGNTEAFF.

This chain links TRBV2 with TRBJ1-3, with 10 bases lining up with TRBD1. The CDR3 length is 16 residues. Trimming took 4 bases from V and 2 from J; bases not matched to a gene: 5. Germline CDR1 is SNHLY and CDR2 is FYNNEI. The CDR3 DNA sequence: TGTGCCAGCAGTGGGACAGGGGGAGATGCTGGAAACACCATATATTTT. This sequence encodes CASSGTGGDAGNTIYF.

The chain carries TRBV6-5 and TRBJ1-1; no clear D gene. The V gene's germline CDR1 is MNHEY and CDR2 SVGAGI. This CDR3 has 14 amino acids. The V gene lost 2 bases and the J gene lost 2 bases, with 9 bases spanning the gap. The CDR3, as DNA: TGTGCCAGCAGTTACGTTGGGGTAAACACTGAAGCTTTCTTT. It translates to CASSYVGVNTEAFF.

This clonotype was seen only once. This rearrangement joins TRBV18 to TRBJ2-3; D is ambiguous. Trimming took off 2 bases at V and 7 bases at J, with 7 bases between the two ends. The CDR3 runs 12 residues. Germline loops: CDR1 KGHSH, CDR2 LQKENI. CDR3 nucleotides: TGTGCCAGCTCACCAGGTGAAAATACGCAGTATTTT. Amino acid sequence: CASSPGENTQYF.

The chain couples TRBV20-1 to TRBJ1-2; 8 bases fit TRBD1. Germline loops: CDR1 DFQATT, CDR2 SNEGSKA (reference sequence). The CDR3 runs to 15 residues. The J segment lost 4 bases and the V segment lost 0 bases, leaving 7 bases of the junction unmatched. As DNA, the CDR3 is TGCAGTGCTAGAGATCCCAGGGGGCCTGGCTATGGCTACACCTTC. Protein product: CSARDPRGPGYGYTF.

The sample holds a few counts of this clonotype. V usage is TRBV28 and J usage is TRBJ2-5; perhaps TRBD1 as D (5 bases). Trimming left V 4 bases short and J 5 bases short, with 23 bases between. CDR1 is MDHEN and CDR2 is SYDVKM in the germline V gene. This CDR3 is 17 amino acids long. CDR3 sequence (DNA): TGTGCCAGCAGTTCATATGGGGCAGGGTCGGTTCAGGAGACCCAGTACTTC. This translates into CASSSYGAGSVQETQYF.

This clonotype was detected ten times or more. The CDR3 region is CASSQDGAGSPHGYTF. The CDR3 DNA reads TGCGCCAGCAGCCAAGATGGGGCCGGGAGCCCCCATGGCTACACCTTC. The genes are TRBV4-1 and TRBJ1-2; possible D gene TRBD1, 5 bases. The CDR3 is 16 amino acids. V dropped 0 bases and J dropped 6 bases, with 17 bases sitting between them. Germline V CDR1 and CDR2: MGHRA, YSYEKL.